These 10 T cell receptor beta chains originate from one sample sequenced in a study of shared clonotypes between healthy human individuals. The method was immunoSEQ multiplex PCR; TCRdb's version includes in-frame clones alone and lacks a portion of them. The table records about 2.3 million clones, around 92% of them present only once. Source material: naive CD4+ T cells from PBMCs. Subset indicated: CD45RA+ positively selected. All receptors come from a young man in good health. Some clones in this sample may be carry-over from other donors' samples.

The chain couples TRBV28 to TRBJ1-5; no clear D gene. V dropped 7 bases and J dropped 0 bases, with 16 bases sitting between them. Germline V lookup: CDR1 MDHEN, CDR2 SYDVKM. The CDR3 length is 16 residues. CDR3 amino acids: CASTSTGQYSNQPQHF. The DNA for the CDR3 is TGTGCCAGCACCTCAACCGGGCAGTATAGCAATCAGCCCCAGCATTTT.

This sequence joins TRBV25-1 and TRBJ2-2; 10 bases fit TRBD1. J was trimmed by 3 bases and V by 7 bases; bases with no gene match: 2. Per the germline V gene, CDR1 is MGHDK and CDR2 is SYGVNS. The CDR3 contains 14 residues. The CDR3, as DNA: TGTGCCAGCACAGGACAGGGGGACACCGGGGAGCTGTTTTTT. It encodes CASTGQGDTGELFF. The whole variable domain, remainder taken from reference TRBV25-1 and TRBJ2-2, is EADIYQTPRYLVIGTGKKITLECSQTMGHDKMYWYQQDPGMELHLIHYSYGVNSTEKGDLSSESTVSRIRTEHFPLTLESARPSHTSQYLCASTGQGDTGELFFGEGSRLTVL.

In this sample, this clone turned up once. The chain combines TRBV6-7 with TRBJ1-1; TRBD1 matches 9 bases. TRBV6-7 belongs to the ORF category, with a function that is uncertain. The CDR3 runs 13 residues. The V and J ends lost 6 bases and 1 base, in that order; junction bases with no gene match: 0. The DNA for the CDR3 is TGTGCCAGCAGGGACAGGGGGAACACTGAAGCTTTCTTT. Translating it yields CASRDRGNTEAFF.

This sequence joins TRBV6-1 and TRBJ2-4, with 9 bases identical to TRBD2. Trimming removed 1 base from V and 0 bases from J; junction bases left unmatched: 10. Germline lookup yields CDR1 MNHNS and CDR2 SASEGT. CDR3 size: 19 residues. This CDR3 is CASSEGAGGAELAKNIQYF. CDR3 bases: TGTGCCAGCAGTGAAGGGGCGGGAGGGGCCGAATTAGCCAAAAACATTCAGTACTTC.

The chain links TRBV6-6 to TRBJ2-4; D uncertain. Germline CDR1 reads MNHNY; CDR2 reads SVGAGI (reference sequence). The CDR3 sequence is 13 residues long. The V end lost 4 bases, the J end lost 4 bases, and 8 bases lay between the germline ends. CDR3 bases: TGTGCCAGCAGTTTGCCCCAAAAAAACATTCAGTACTTC. This encodes CASSLPQKNIQYF.

V is TRBV9 and J is TRBJ2-3; perhaps D is TRBD1 or TRBD2 (5 bases each). Trimming removed 3 bases at V and 7 bases at J, with 18 bases between. This CDR3 has 15 amino acids. Germline V CDR1 and CDR2: SGDLS, YYNGEE. The CDR3 protein is CASSALVGDRYTQYF. The CDR3 DNA follows: TGTGCCAGCAGCGCCCTCGTGGGGGATCGTTATACGCAGTATTTT.

The V call is TRBV10-2, the J call TRBJ2-1, with D uncertain. Germline V gives CDR1 WSHSY, CDR2 SAAADI. Trimming removed 3 bases from V and 3 bases from J, with 12 bases in between. This CDR3 spans 15 amino acids. For the CDR3, the DNA is TGCGCCAGCAGTGACGTAGCTAGAATCTACAATGAGCAGTTCTTC. It specifies CASSDVARIYNEQFF.

This chain's CDR3 is CASSLVRQGLETQYF. CDR3 coding DNA: TGTGCCAGCAGCTTAGTGCGACAGGGGTTAGAGACCCAGTACTTC. The V call is TRBV7-2, the J call TRBJ2-5; TRBD1 aligns across 8 bases. Losses at the gene ends were 1 base for V and 4 bases for J; bases not matched to a gene: 5. CDR1 and CDR2 from the germline V gene are SGHTA and FQGNSA. This CDR3 is built from 15 residues.

This chain joins TRBV4-1 and TRBJ2-7; no clear D. Trimming removed 1 base from V and 0 bases from J, with 13 bases in between. This CDR3 has 16 residues. Germline loops: CDR1 MGHRA, CDR2 YSYEKL. The CDR3 DNA follows: TGCGCCAGCAGCCAAGGACTTACCCTGAGCTCCTACGAGCAGTACTTC. The encoded protein is CASSQGLTLSSYEQYF.

This chain uses TRBV5-4 with TRBJ2-5, with 8 bases identical to TRBD1. This CDR3 spans 16 amino acids. The germline CDR1 and CDR2 sequences are SGHNT and YYREEE (reference sequence). With 1 base clipped from V and 2 bases from J, the junction kept 7 bases outside the gene matches. The CDR3 spells CASSLPIGQGQETQYF. CDR3 sequence (DNA): TGTGCCAGCAGCTTGCCCATTGGACAGGGACAAGAGACCCAGTACTTC.